The sequence of this TCR beta chain was determined in a study of blood T cell repertoires in COVID-19. At the level of the study: The United States, Italy and Spain supplied acute and convalescent COVID-19 samples. PBMCs, B-cell-depleted T cells, or T cells were the source of the cDNA or gDNA that made up the material.

Generated by immunoSEQ multiplex PCR, the TCRdb table keeps only in-frame clones and is missing some. This table holds around 300,000 clones, 75% to 90% found once. This CDR3 has 12 residues. The V gene lost 3 bases and the J gene lost 10 bases, with 13 bases spanning the gap. Germline V gene data show CDR1 as GTSNPN and CDR2 as SVGIG (reference sequence). In Seattle, patients joined the study during active infection and were tracked longitudinally. The sequenced material came from peripheral blood. The chain joins TRBV30 to TRBJ2-1, with D possibly TRBD2 on 6 matching bases. This clonotype originated in a woman aged 45-59 years with COVID-19, enrolled during active disease. CDR3 loop: CAWSQGRREQFF. For the CDR3, the DNA is TGTGCCTGGAGCCAAGGGAGGCGCGAGCAGTTCTTC.